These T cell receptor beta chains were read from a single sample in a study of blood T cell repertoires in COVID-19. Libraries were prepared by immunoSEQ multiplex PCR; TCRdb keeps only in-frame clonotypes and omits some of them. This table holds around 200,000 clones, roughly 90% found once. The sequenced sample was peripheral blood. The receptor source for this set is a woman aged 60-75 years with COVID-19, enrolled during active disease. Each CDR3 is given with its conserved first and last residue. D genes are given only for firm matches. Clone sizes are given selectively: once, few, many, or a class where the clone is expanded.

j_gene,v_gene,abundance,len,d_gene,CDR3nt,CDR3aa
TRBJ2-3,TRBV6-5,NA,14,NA,TGTGCCATCGGCCCCCGTCCCGGGACAGATACGCAGTATTTT,CAIGPRPGTDTQYF
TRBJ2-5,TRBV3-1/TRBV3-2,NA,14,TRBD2,TGTGCCAGCAGCCCGACTAGCACCGGGGAGACCCAGTACTTC,CASSPTSTGETQYF
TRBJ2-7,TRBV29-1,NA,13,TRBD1,TGCAGCGTTATGGGACAGGGGGCCTACGAGCAGTACTTC,CSVMGQGAYEQYF
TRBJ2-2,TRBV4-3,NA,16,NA,TGCGCCAGCAGCCGTCTCGCAGGCCCTCTATCCGGGGAGCTGTTTTTT,CASSRLAGPLSGELFF
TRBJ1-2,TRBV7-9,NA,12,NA,TGTGCCAGCAGCTTCAGGGCCTATGGCTACACCTTC,CASSFRAYGYTF
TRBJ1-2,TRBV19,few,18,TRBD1,TGTGCCAGTAGTACAATCCCGGGACAGGGGGCGAGAGTTTATGGCTACACCTTC,CASSTIPGQGARVYGYTF
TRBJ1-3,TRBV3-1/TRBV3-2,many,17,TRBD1,TGTGCCAGCTTATCTTCCGGGACAGGGACGGCTGGAAACACCATATATTTT,CASLSSGTGTAGNTIYF
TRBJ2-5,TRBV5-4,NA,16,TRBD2,TGTGCCAGCAGCTTGGTGCTAGCGGGAGGTAGGGAGACCCAGTACTTC,CASSLVLAGGRETQYF
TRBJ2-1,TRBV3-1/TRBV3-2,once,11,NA,TGTGCCAGCAGCCAAGTCTCTGAGCAGTTCTTC,CASSQVSEQFF
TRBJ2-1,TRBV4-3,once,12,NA,TGCGCCAGCAGCTACAACTACAATGAGCAGTTCTTC,CASSYNYNEQFF
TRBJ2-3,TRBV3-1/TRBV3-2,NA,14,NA,TGTGCCAGCAGCCAAGGGGCCAGCACAGATACGCAGTATTTT,CASSQGASTDTQYF
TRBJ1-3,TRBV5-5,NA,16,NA,TGTGCCAGCAGCTTGACGTTACAGGGCAGTGGAAACACCATATATTTT,CASSLTLQGSGNTIYF
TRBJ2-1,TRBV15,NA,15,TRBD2,TGTGCCACCAGCAGAGGAGGAGGGAGGGCCACGGAACTGTTCTTC,CATSRGGGRATELFF
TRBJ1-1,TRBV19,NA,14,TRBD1,TGTGCCAGTAGTTTGACAGGGGGGAGCACTGAAGCTTTCTTT,CASSLTGGSTEAFF
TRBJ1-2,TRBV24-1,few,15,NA,TGTGCCACCAGTGATCCATCCCCAGTTAACTATGGCTACACCTTC,CATSDPSPVNYGYTF
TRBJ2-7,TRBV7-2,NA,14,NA,TGTGCCAGCAGCAACGGACAACAGATCTACGAGCAGTACTTC,CASSNGQQIYEQYF
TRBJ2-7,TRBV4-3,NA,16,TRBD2,TGCGCCAGCAGCCAAGAGGAAGGTAGCGGGAGGCCCGAGCAGTACTTC,CASSQEEGSGRPEQYF
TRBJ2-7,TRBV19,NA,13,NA,TGTGCCAGTAGTAGCCAGGGGCATGGAGAGCAGTACTTC,CASSSQGHGEQYF
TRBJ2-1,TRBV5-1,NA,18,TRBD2,TGCGCCAGCAGATATGGGACTAGCGGGACTCATCGTTACAATGAGCAGTTCTTC,CASRYGTSGTHRYNEQFF
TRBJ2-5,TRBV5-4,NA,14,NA,TGTGCCAGCAGCCGTACTAGCTCTGGAGAGACCCAGTACTTC,CASSRTSSGETQYF
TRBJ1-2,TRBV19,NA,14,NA,TGTGCCAGTAGCCCAAGGGGGACCTCCTATGGCTACACCTTC,CASSPRGTSYGYTF
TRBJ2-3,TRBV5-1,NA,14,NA,TGCGCCAGCAGCTTGGGACAGCGCACAGATACGCAGTATTTT,CASSLGQRTDTQYF
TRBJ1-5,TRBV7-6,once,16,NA,TGTGCCAGCAGCTTGTCCCCCGGCATAGAGGATCAGCCCCAGCATTTT,CASSLSPGIEDQPQHF
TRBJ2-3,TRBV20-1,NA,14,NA,TGCAGTGCTAGTCTCGGACTGGGCACAGATACGCAGTATTTT,CSASLGLGTDTQYF
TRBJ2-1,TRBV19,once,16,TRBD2,TGTGCCAGTACCATGGGGCTAGCGGGTAGATCACCTGAGCAGTTCTTC,CASTMGLAGRSPEQFF
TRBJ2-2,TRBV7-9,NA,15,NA,TGTGCCAGCAGCCTGACTTTGGGAGGCACCGGGGAGCTGTTTTTT,CASSLTLGGTGELFF
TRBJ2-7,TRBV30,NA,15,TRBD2,TGTGCCTGGAGTGAAGGGTTAGCGGGAGTTTATGAGCAGTACTTC,CAWSEGLAGVYEQYF
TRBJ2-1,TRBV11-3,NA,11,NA,TGTGCCAGCAGCAGGGGGGGAGAGCAGTTCTTC,CASSRGGEQFF
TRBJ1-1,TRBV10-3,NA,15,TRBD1,TGTGCCATCAGTGAGGGACAGGGGGGTAAAACTGAAGCTTTCTTT,CAISEGQGGKTEAFF
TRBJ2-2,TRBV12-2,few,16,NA,TGTGCAAGTCGCGGCCAGACTAGCGGGTACACCGGGGAGCTGTTTTTT,CASRGQTSGYTGELFF
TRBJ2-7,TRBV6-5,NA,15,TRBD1,TGTGCCAGCAGTTTCGACGGGACAGCTCCCTCCGAGCAGTACTTC,CASSFDGTAPSEQYF
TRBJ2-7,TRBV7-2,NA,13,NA,TGTGCCAGTGGACAGCGGAGCTCCTACGAGCAGTACTTC,CASGQRSSYEQYF
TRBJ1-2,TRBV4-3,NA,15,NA,TGCGCCAGCAGCCAAGTTGGCAGGGAGGTTAATGGCTACACCTTC,CASSQVGREVNGYTF
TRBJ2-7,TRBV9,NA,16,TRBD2,TGTGCCAGCAGCGACACCGGGACTAGCGGCGTCTACGAGCAGTACTTC,CASSDTGTSGVYEQYF
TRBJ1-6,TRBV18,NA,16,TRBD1,TGTGCCAGCTCAGCGACAGGGAATACCTATAATTCACCCCTCCACTTT,CASSATGNTYNSPLHF
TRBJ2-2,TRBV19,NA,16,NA,TGTGCCAGTAGTATAACACTTCCTATGCGGGCCGGGGAGCTGTTTTTT,CASSITLPMRAGELFF
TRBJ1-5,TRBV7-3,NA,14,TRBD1,TGTGCCAGCAGCTTAAGAGGGGGCGATCAGCCCCAGCATTTT,CASSLRGGDQPQHF
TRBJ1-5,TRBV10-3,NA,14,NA,TGTGCCATCAGTGACCCAGTGGGGGGTCAGCCCCAGCATTTT,CAISDPVGGQPQHF
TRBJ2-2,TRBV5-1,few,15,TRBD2,TGCGCCAGCGGACTAGCGGGAGTGAACACCGGGGAGCTGTTTTTT,CASGLAGVNTGELFF
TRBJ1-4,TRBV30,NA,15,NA,TGTGCCTGGAGTGGCACAGGGAGTAAATCCGAAAAACTGTTTTTT,CAWSGTGSKSEKLFF
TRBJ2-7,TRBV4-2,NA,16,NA,TGTGCCAGCAGCCAAGATGTCGGGGGAACTCCCCACGAGCAGTACTTC,CASSQDVGGTPHEQYF
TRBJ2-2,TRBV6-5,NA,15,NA,TGTGCCAGCAGGCAAACTAGTTTTAGTACCGGGGAGCTGTTTTTT,CASRQTSFSTGELFF
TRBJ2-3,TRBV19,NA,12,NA,TGTGCCAGTAGTCCACAGGTTGATACGCAGTATTTT,CASSPQVDTQYF
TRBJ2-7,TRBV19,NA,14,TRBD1,TGTGCCAGTAGTTTCCAGGGGGTCCTCTCCGAGCAGTACTTC,CASSFQGVLSEQYF
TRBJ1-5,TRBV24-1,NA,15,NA,TGTGCCACCAGTGGGAGAACAGGGCGTAATCAGCCCCAGCATTTT,CATSGRTGRNQPQHF
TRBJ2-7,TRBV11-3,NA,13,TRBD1,TGTGCCAGCAGCGCGACAGGGACAGGGGGGCAGTACTTC,CASSATGTGGQYF
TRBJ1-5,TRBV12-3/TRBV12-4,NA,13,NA,TGTGCCAGCAGTTTAAAGGGAGATCAGCCCCAGCATTTT,CASSLKGDQPQHF
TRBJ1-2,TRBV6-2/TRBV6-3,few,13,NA,TGTGCCAGCAGCTCGACAGAAGAGTATGGCTACACCTTC,CASSSTEEYGYTF
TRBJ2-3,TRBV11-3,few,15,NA,TGTGCCAGCAGCTTAGCGTGGCAGGGGTCAGATACGCAGTATTTT,CASSLAWQGSDTQYF
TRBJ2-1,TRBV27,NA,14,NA,TGTGCCAGCAGTTTATACAGTACCTACAATGAGCAGTTCTTC,CASSLYSTYNEQFF
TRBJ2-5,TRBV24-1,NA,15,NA,TGTGCCACCAGTGTCGGTCCTGGTTACCAAGAGACCCAGTACTTC,CATSVGPGYQETQYF
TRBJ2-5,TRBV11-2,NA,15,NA,TGTGCCAGCAGCTTAGAATACAGACACCAAGAGACCCAGTACTTC,CASSLEYRHQETQYF
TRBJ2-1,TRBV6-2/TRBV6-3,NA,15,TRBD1,TGTGCCAGCAGTTCAGGGGGCGCGGGACACAATGAGCAGTTCTTC,CASSSGGAGHNEQFF
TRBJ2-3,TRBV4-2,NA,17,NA,TGTGCCAGCAGCCCCACCGGGACGGAGGGGGCCACAGATACGCAGTATTTT,CASSPTGTEGATDTQYF
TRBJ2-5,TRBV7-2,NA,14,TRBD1,TGTGCCAGCAGCTGGGGACAGACCCAAGAGACCCAGTACTTC,CASSWGQTQETQYF
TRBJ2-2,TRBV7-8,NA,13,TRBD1,TGTGCCAGCAGCTCCAGGGGGCCCGGGGAGCTGTTTTTT,CASSSRGPGELFF
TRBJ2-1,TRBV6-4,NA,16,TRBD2,TGTGCCAGCAGTAGACTAGCGGCAACATCCTACAATGAGCAGTTCTTC,CASSRLAATSYNEQFF